A selection of T cell receptor beta chains follows, all from one sample in a study of T cells in Graves' hyperthyroidism and ophthalmopathy. TCRdb reanalysed the multiplex PCR reads using MiXCR and keeps one entry per CDR3 protein. The sample has more than 500,000 distinct CDR3 sequences, about 15% seen once. Sequencing was carried out using blood. The receptors come from a middle-aged woman with Graves' hyperthyroidism. Each CDR3 is given with its conserved first and last residue. Each record gives: D gene, J gene, clone size, V gene, CDR3 DNA, CDR3 protein. D genes are given only for firm matches. Not every row has a clone size; where given, it reads once, few, many or a size class.

-,TRBJ2-2,many,TRBV2,TGTGCCAGCAGTGAAAGGGGCATCAACGCCGGGGAGCTGTTTTTT,CASSERGINAGELFF
TRBD2,TRBJ2-7,many,TRBV11-2,TGTGCCAGCAGCTCCGGGACTAGCGGGAGTCTGTACGAGCAGTACTTC,CASSSGTSGSLYEQYF
-,TRBJ2-6,many,TRBV29-1,TGCAGCGTTCGGCAGGGAGTCTCTGGGGCCAACGTCCTGACTTTC,CSVRQGVSGANVLTF
TRBD1,TRBJ1-2,-,TRBV18,TGTGCCAGCTCACCGGGACAGGGGGGCGACTATGGCTACACCTTC,CASSPGQGGDYGYTF
TRBD1,TRBJ2-7,-,TRBV5-1,TGCGCCAGCAGCTTAACGGGACAGGGTTGGTACGAGCAGTACTTC,CASSLTGQGWYEQYF
-,TRBJ1-4,-,TRBV18,TGTGCCAGCTCACCACCGACCGGTACCTCAACTAATGAAAAACTGTTTTTT,CASSPPTGTSTNEKLFF
-,TRBJ1-1,few,TRBV5-5,TGTGCCAGCAGCTTGCAGACAGGATGGGGGGAAGCTTTCTTT,CASSLQTGWGEAFF
-,TRBJ2-6,few,TRBV28,TGTGCCAGCAATCCGGGACGGCTCTCTGGGGCCAACGTCCTGACTTTC,CASNPGRLSGANVLTF
-,TRBJ2-2,few,TRBV20-1,TGCAGTGCTAGAGTCGTAGCCGGGGAGCTGTTTTTT,CSARVVAGELFF
-,TRBJ2-3,many,TRBV11-2,TGTGCCAGCAGCTTAGTTACTAGCACAGATACGCAGTATTTT,CASSLVTSTDTQYF
TRBD2,TRBJ2-2,few,TRBV7-9,TGTGCCAGCAGCTTAAAACTGGGGGAAGCGGGAGACGGGGAGCTGTTTTTT,CASSLKLGEAGDGELFF
-,TRBJ1-5,-,TRBV20-1,TGCAGTGCTAGGGGCCTCGAGTTTAGCAATCAGCCCCAGCATTTT,CSARGLEFSNQPQHF
TRBD1,TRBJ2-2,-,TRBV9,TGTGCCAGCAGCGCCCGGGACAGGGGGTGGGACGGGGAGCTGTTTTTT,CASSARDRGWDGELFF
-,TRBJ2-5,-,TRBV12-3/TRBV12-4,TGTGCCAGCAGTTCTTCCACAACCCAGTACTTC,CASSSSTTQYF
-,TRBJ1-6,-,TRBV28,TGTGCCAGCGGACAGTTGAGTTTTAATTCACCCCTCCACTTT,CASGQLSFNSPLHF
TRBD2,TRBJ2-7,many,TRBV7-2,TGTGCCAGCAGCACTCTAGCGGGGGCGAACTACGAGCAGTACTTC,CASSTLAGANYEQYF
TRBD2,TRBJ2-2,-,TRBV6-1,TGTGCCAGCAGTGGACTAGCGGGAGTGAACACCGGGGAGCTGTTTTTT,CASSGLAGVNTGELFF
-,TRBJ1-1,-,TRBV5-1,TGCGCCAGCAGCTTGGCCGGGGGCTCGGGGACTGAAGCTTTCTTT,CASSLAGGSGTEAFF
-,TRBJ2-1,few,TRBV6-1,TGTGCCAGCAGTATAGCGGACCTCTCCTACAATGAGCAGTTCTTC,CASSIADLSYNEQFF
-,TRBJ2-7,many,TRBV2,TGTGCCAGCAGTTTGAATCAGGGTTATTACGAGCAGTACTTC,CASSLNQGYYEQYF
-,TRBJ2-5,many,TRBV20-1,TGCAGTGCTACCGACTCACAGGGTGGCGGGGAGACCCAGTACTTC,CSATDSQGGGETQYF
TRBD2,TRBJ2-2,few,TRBV10-3,TGTGCCACGAGACTAGCGGGAGCGTCTGGGGAGCTGTTTTTT,CATRLAGASGELFF
TRBD2,TRBJ2-3,few,TRBV7-9,TGTGCCAGCAGCTTAGCTAGCGGGACAAAACAAGATACGCAGTATTTT,CASSLASGTKQDTQYF
TRBD2,TRBJ2-1,many,TRBV7-9,TGTGCCAGCAACCTGGTGGGTTCTAGCGGATACAATGAGCAGTTCTTC,CASNLVGSSGYNEQFF
TRBD2,TRBJ2-1,many,TRBV7-3,TGTGCCAGCAGCTTTGGGGGGGGATACAATGAGCAGTTCTTC,CASSFGGGYNEQFF
-,TRBJ2-3,-,TRBV6-1,TGTGCCAGCAGTGAAATAGGGTTTAAAGATACGCAGTATTTT,CASSEIGFKDTQYF
-,TRBJ2-7,many,TRBV20-1,TGCAGTGCTGAGAGGGGGCGGGGGGCAGGCAACGAGCAGTACTTC,CSAERGRGAGNEQYF
TRBD1,TRBJ1-2,many,TRBV5-1,TGCGCCAGCCCAATGCGGGGGACAGGGCTTACCTATGGCTACACCTTC,CASPMRGTGLTYGYTF
TRBD2,TRBJ2-1,many,TRBV28,TGTGCCAGCAGTCGAGCGGGAGTCTCACACAATGAGCAGTTCTTC,CASSRAGVSHNEQFF
-,TRBJ1-1,few,TRBV5-1,TGCGCCAGCAGCTTGGACGGGAACCCCCCTGAAGCTTTCTTT,CASSLDGNPPEAFF
-,TRBJ1-2,many,TRBV6-1,TGTGCCAGCAGACCCATCCCGGGGGCTAACTATGGCTACACCTTC,CASRPIPGANYGYTF
TRBD2,TRBJ2-1,many,TRBV7-8,TGTGCCAGCAGCTTTACTAGCGGGAGAGTCAATGAGCAGTTCTTC,CASSFTSGRVNEQFF
-,TRBJ1-1,few,TRBV28,TGTGCCACCCAGGGAGGGGCTGAAGCTTTCTTT,CATQGGAEAFF
-,TRBJ2-7,-,TRBV27,TGTGCCAGCAGTTTATCGATTCGGGGATCCACCTACGAGCAGTACTTC,CASSLSIRGSTYEQYF
-,TRBJ1-2,many,TRBV12-3/TRBV12-4,TGTGCCAGCAGTTTAGCGCTAACGGGGGAAGGTGGCTACACCTTC,CASSLALTGEGGYTF
TRBD1,TRBJ1-1,many,TRBV6-5,TGTGCCAGCAGTTACTCGCCAGGGGGGATGGGTGAAGCTTTCTTT,CASSYSPGGMGEAFF
-,TRBJ1-2,many,TRBV2,TGTGCCAGCAGTGAAAACGACAGGCTCCCCCCCTATGGCTACACCTTC,CASSENDRLPPYGYTF
-,TRBJ2-7,many,TRBV10-3,TGTGCCTCCAAGGGCCAGGTATCCTTCGAGCAGTACTTC,CASKGQVSFEQYF
-,TRBJ2-7,-,TRBV29-1,TGCAGCTTCACCAGGGGTTCCTACGAGCAGTACTTC,CSFTRGSYEQYF
-,TRBJ2-1,many,TRBV14,TGTGCCAGCAGGCCAGGGGCGAGCTCCTACAATGAGCAGTTCTTC,CASRPGASSYNEQFF
TRBD1,TRBJ2-2,many,TRBV11-2,TGTGCCAGCAGCTTTGGGACAGGGGGCGGGACCGGGGAGCTGTTTTTT,CASSFGTGGGTGELFF
-,TRBJ1-4,-,TRBV9,TGTGCCAGCAGCGTAGCGGGCGCGGGCGAAAAACTGTTTTTT,CASSVAGAGEKLFF
-,TRBJ1-2,-,TRBV20-1,TGCAGTGCTAGACCCACTAACTCCCAATACTATGGCTACACCTTC,CSARPTNSQYYGYTF
TRBD2,TRBJ2-1,many,TRBV7-9,TGTGCCAGCAGCTTAGGGGACTACGCCTACAATGAGCAGTTCTTC,CASSLGDYAYNEQFF
-,TRBJ1-6,many,TRBV28,TGTGCCAGCAACGACAGGAGCTCCTATAATTCACCCCTCCACTTT,CASNDRSSYNSPLHF
TRBD2,TRBJ2-1,few,TRBV5-6,TGTGCCAGCAGGATTAGCGGGAGCCCTTACTACAATGAGCAGTTCTTC,CASRISGSPYYNEQFF
TRBD2,TRBJ2-7,-,TRBV5-1,TGCGCCAGCAGCCTAGCGGGAGATGACGAGCAGTACTTC,CASSLAGDDEQYF